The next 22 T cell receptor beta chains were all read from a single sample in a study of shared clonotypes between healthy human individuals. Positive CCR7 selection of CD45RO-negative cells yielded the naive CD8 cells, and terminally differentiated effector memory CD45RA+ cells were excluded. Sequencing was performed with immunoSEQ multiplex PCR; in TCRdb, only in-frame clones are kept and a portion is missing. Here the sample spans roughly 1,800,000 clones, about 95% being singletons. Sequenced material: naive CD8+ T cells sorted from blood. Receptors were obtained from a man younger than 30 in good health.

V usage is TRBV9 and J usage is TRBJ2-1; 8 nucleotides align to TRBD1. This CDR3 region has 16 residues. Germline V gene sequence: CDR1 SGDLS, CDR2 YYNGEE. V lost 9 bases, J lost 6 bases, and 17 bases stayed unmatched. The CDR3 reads CATLRSRTGRLNEQFF. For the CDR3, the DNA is TGTGCCACCCTCAGGTCGAGGACAGGGAGGCTCAATGAGCAGTTCTTC.

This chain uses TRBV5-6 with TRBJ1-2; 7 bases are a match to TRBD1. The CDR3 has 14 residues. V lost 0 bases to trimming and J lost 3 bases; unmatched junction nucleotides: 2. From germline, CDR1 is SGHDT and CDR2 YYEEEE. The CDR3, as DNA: TGTGCCAGCAGCTTGGACGGGACAGACTATGGCTACACCTTC. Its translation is CASSLDGTDYGYTF.

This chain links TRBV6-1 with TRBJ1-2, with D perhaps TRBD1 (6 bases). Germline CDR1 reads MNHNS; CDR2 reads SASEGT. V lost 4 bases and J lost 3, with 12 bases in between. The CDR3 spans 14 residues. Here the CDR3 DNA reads TGTGCCAGCAGTGCCCCGGGGGCCTACTATGGCTACACCTTC. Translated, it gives CASSAPGAYYGYTF.

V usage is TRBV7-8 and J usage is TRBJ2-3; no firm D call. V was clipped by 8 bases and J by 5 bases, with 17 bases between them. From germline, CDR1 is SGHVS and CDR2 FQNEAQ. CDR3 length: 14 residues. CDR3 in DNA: TGTGCCAGCCTACGCAGATACGCAGAAGATACGCAGTATTTT. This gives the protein CASLRRYAEDTQYF.

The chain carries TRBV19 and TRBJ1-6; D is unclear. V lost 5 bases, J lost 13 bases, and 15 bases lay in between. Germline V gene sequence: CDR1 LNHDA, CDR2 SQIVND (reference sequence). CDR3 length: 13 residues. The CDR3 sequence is CASSPRPGPPLHF. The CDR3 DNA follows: TGTGCCAGTAGTCCCCGACCAGGTCCGCCCCTCCACTTT. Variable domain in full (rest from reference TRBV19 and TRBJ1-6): DGGITQSPKYLFRKEGQNVTLSCEQNLNHDAMYWYRQDPGQGLRLIYYSQIVNDFQKGDIAEGYSVSREKKESFPLTVTSAQKNPTAFYLCASSPRPGPPLHFGNGTRLTVT.

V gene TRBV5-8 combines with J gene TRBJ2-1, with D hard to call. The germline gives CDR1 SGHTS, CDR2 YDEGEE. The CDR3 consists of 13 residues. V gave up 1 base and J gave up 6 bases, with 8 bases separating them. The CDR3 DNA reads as TGTGCCAGCAGCTTGCTAGAATTCAATGAGCAGTTCTTC. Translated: CASSLLEFNEQFF.

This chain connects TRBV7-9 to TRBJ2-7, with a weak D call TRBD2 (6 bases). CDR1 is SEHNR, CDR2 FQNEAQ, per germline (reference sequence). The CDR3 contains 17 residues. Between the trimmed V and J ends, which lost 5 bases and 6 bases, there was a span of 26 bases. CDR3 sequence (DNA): TGTGCCAGCAGCCCAGCCCCAGGGACGGCGGGATTAGGCGAGCAGTACTTC. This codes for CASSPAPGTAGLGEQYF.

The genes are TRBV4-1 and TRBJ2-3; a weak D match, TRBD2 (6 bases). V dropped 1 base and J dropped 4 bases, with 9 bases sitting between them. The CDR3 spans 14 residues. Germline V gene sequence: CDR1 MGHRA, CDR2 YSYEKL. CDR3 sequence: CASSQAGLSDTQYF. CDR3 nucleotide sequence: TGCGCCAGCAGCCAAGCCGGACTATCAGATACGCAGTATTTT.

The CDR3 region is CASSPGTGVETQYF. As DNA, the CDR3 is TGCGCCAGCAGTCCCGGGACAGGTGTAGAGACCCAGTACTTC. The chain is built from TRBV5-1 and TRBJ2-5, with TRBD1 matching over 8 bases. V shed 5 bases, J shed 4 bases, and the junction held 7 bases outside the gene matches. Germline V gene sequence: CDR1 SGHRS, CDR2 YFSETQ. The CDR3 has 14 residues.

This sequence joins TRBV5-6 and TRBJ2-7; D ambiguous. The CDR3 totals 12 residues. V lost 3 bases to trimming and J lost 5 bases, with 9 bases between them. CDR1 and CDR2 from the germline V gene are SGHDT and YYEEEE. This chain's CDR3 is CASSSVSNEQYF. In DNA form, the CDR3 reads TGTGCCAGCAGCTCCGTTTCGAACGAGCAGTACTTC.

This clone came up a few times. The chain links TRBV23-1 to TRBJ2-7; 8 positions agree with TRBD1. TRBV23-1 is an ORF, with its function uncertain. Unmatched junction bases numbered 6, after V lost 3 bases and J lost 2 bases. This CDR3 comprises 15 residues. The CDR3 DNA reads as TGCGCCAGCAGTCAGAGGACAGGGCCCACCTACGAGCAGTACTTC. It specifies CASSQRTGPTYEQYF.

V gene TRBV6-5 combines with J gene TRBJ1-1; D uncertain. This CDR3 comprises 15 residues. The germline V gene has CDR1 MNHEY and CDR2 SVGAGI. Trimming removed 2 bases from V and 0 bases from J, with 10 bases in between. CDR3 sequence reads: CASSYVQTMNTEAFF. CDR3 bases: TGTGCCAGCAGTTACGTACAGACCATGAACACTGAAGCTTTCTTT.

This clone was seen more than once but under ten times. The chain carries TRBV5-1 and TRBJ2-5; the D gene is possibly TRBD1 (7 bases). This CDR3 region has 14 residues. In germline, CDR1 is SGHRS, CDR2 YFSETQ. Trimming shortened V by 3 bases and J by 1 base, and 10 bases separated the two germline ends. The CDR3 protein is CASSWGDSQETQYF. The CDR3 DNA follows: TGCGCCAGCAGCTGGGGGGACAGCCAAGAGACCCAGTACTTC.

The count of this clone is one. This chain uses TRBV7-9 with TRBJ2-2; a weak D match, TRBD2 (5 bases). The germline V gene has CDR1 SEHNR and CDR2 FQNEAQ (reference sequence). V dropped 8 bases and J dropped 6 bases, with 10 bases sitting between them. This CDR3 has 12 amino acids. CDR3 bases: TGTGCCAGCCGCCCCGGGGCCGGGGAGCTGTTTTTT. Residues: CASRPGAGELFF.

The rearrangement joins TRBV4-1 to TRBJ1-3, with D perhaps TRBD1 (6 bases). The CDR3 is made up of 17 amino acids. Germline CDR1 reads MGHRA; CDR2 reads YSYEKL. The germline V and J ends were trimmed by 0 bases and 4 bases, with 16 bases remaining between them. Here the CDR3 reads CASSQEGPGVEGNTIYF. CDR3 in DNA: TGCGCCAGCAGCCAAGAGGGGCCAGGGGTAGAGGGAAACACCATATATTTT.

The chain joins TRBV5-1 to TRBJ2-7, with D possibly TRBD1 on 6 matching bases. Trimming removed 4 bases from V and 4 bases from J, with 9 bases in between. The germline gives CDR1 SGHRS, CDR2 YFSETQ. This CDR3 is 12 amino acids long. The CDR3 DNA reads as TGCGCCAGCAGCGGGACATTATACGAGCAGTACTTC. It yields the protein CASSGTLYEQYF.

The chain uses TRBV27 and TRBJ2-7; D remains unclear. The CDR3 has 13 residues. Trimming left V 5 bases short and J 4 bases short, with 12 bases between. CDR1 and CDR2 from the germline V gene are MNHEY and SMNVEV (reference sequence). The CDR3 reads CASSPYSGYEQYF. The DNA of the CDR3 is TGTGCCAGCAGTCCATACTCTGGGTACGAGCAGTACTTC.

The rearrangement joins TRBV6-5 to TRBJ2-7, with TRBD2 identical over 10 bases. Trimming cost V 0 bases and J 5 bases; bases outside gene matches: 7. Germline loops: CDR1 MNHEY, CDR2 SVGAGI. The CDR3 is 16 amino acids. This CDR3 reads CASSYSPSGGLDEQYF. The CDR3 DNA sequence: TGTGCCAGCAGTTACTCTCCTAGCGGGGGCCTCGACGAGCAGTACTTC.

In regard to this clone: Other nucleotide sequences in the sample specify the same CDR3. The CDR3 DNA sequence: TGTGCCAGCAGTGAAGGACTAGCGGGTAGCTACGAGCAGTACTTC. This sequence encodes CASSEGLAGSYEQYF. This sequence joins TRBV6-1 and TRBJ2-7; TRBD2 matches at 10 bases. Looked up from germline, CDR1 is MNHNS and CDR2 is SASEGT. CDR3 length equals 15 residues. V dropped 1 base and J dropped 3; count of bases not matched to a gene: 3.

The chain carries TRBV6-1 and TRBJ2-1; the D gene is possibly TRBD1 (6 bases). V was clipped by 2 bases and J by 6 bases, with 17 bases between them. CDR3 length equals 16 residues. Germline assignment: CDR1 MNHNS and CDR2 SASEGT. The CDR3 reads CASSESRGHSSNEQFF. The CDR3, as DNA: TGTGCCAGCAGTGAATCCCGGGGACACTCTAGCAATGAGCAGTTCTTC.

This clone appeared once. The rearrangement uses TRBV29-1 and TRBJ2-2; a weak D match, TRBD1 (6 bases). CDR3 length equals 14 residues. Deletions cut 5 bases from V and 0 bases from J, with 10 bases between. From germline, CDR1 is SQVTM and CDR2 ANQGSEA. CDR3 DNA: TGCAGCGTTCTGACAGGAGCGAACACCGGGGAGCTGTTTTTT. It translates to CSVLTGANTGELFF.

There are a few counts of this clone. CDR3 sequence reads: CASSERDSQIKSLHF. In DNA form, the CDR3 reads TGCGCCAGCAGCGAGCGGGACAGCCAAATTAAATCCCTCCACTTT. V is TRBV4-1 and J is TRBJ1-6, with 7 bases lining up with TRBD1. With V trimmed by 5 bases and J by 14 bases, 15 bases remained unmatched. The germline gives CDR1 MGHRA, CDR2 YSYEKL. The CDR3 contains 15 residues.